This record covers a single T cell receptor (beta chain). The clone's antigen remains unknown. Within one base of it there is no much larger clone, and no base qualities were kept. The library was obtained by the immunoSEQ multiplex PCR assay. Processing in the source paper ran as follows. A statistical classification framework was developed to diagnose cytomegalovirus status using the catalog of TCR beta chain sequences. Entries here come from immuneACCESS through TCRdb and include only in-frame sequences with V and J called. Some clones fail to appear in such tables; in the studies checked, an unresolved V gene covers under half of the shortfall, and the cause of the remainder is unknown. From that table come the V and J calls and clone size; the DNA was used to work out D and trimming. The sample includes roughly 150,000 clones, with roughly 80% observed a single time. The biggest ten clones account for 2% to 2.5% of the sample.

Separate from the approximately 690-subject first cohort, the validation cohort of roughly 130 subjects was the group to which the donors belonged. These data originate in a study of cytomegalovirus exposure and HLA in healthy donors (dated by TCRdb to the late 2010s). For the wider study: A later analysis indicated that the 95 to 150 validation repertoires were generated on the platform also employed for the 700 or so repertoires of the first cohort. The study aimed to test whether signatures of past pathogen exposure could be identified by cataloging public T cell receptors. In addition to the first cohort of around 670 subjects, a separate validation cohort of 130 or so different subjects was used. The study combined high-throughput TCR immunosequencing, statistical association of individual TCRs with disease status, and machine learning to predict cytomegalovirus infection status.

CDR1 KGHSH and CDR2 LQKENI were looked up in the germline V gene. V is shortened by 0 bases, J by 5 bases, and the region joining them spans 13 bases. The CDR3 starts with the cysteine, ends with the phenylalanine, and has 15 residues. Just CDR3 DNA is preserved here, 45 bases in frame from base 1. Findings and caveats that apply to the study as a whole: A few of the identified cytomegalovirus-associated TCR beta chains were confirmed in vitro to be specific for cytomegalovirus antigens. The validation cohort had no HLA typing available for a later analysis, so co-occurrence within that cohort was assessed over all 120 or so repertoires. In a later analysis, TCRs clustered in the first cohort were found to also tend to co-occur in the 130 or so validation repertoires, with 90% to 95% of cluster scores above 0. The authors suggested that the approach could potentially be generalized to other disease states and immunological phenotypes. A total of around 150 TCR beta chains were listed by the study as associated with cytomegalovirus. In both the original and validation cohorts, the classifier was reported to diagnose cytomegalovirus status with high specificity and sensitivity. Across donors, most TCR sequences were observed very rarely, whereas some public TCRs were present in many individuals.

Sequencing was done on a sample of PBMCs. The sequence links TRBV18 to TRBJ1-1, with TRBD1 perhaps the D gene, on 5 matching bases. The sequence derives from a man aged 25-40 years in good health and CMV-seropositive. The sequenced DNA: TGTGCCAGCTCACCACCCGCGGGGGTTGAGACTGAAGCTTTCTTT. Its coded protein is CASSPPAGVETEAFF.